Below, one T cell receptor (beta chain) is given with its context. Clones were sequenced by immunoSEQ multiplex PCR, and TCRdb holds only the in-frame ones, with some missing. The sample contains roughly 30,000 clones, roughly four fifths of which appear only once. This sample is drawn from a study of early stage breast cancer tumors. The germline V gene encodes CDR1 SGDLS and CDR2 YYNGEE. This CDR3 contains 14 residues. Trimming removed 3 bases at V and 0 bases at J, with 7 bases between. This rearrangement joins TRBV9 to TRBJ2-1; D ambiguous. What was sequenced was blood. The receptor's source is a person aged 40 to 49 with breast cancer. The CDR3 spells CASSALSSYNEQFF. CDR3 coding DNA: TGTGCCAGCAGCGCCCTTAGCTCCTACAATGAGCAGTTCTTC.